These T cell receptor beta chains were read from a single sample in a study of blood T cell repertoires in COVID-19. Clones were read by immunoSEQ multiplex PCR, and TCRdb kept only the in-frame ones, dropping some. The sample lists fewer than 350,000 clones; about 91% were seen once. Material for sequencing was peripheral blood. The receptors come from a woman under 40 with COVID-19, enrolled during active disease. Each CDR3 is given with its conserved first and last residue. The order of the fields is D gene, V gene, J gene, clone size, CDR3 protein, CDR3 DNA. A D gene is named only where the DNA matches it firmly. Clone size, where shown, is once, few, many, or a class for clones that have expanded.

TRBD1	TRBV28	TRBJ1-6	-	CASSFSGRGPSPLHF	TGTGCCAGCAGTTTCTCCGGGAGGGGGCCTTCACCCCTCCACTTT
-	TRBV4-1	TRBJ1-3	-	CASSQGRGYSGNTIYF	TGCGCCAGCAGCCAAGGAAGGGGCTACTCTGGAAACACCATATATTTT
-	TRBV7-9	TRBJ1-4	-	CASSSRATNEKLFF	TGTGCCAGCAGCTCGCGGGCAACTAATGAAAAACTGTTTTTT
TRBD1	TRBV15	TRBJ1-1	-	CATSRRGTGNTEAFF	TGTGCCACCAGCAGGCGCGGGACAGGGAACACTGAAGCTTTCTTT
-	TRBV5-1	TRBJ2-1	-	CASSLGPSEDEQFF	TGCGCCAGCAGCTTGGGACCATCCGAGGATGAGCAGTTCTTC
TRBD1	TRBV6-5	TRBJ1-1	-	CASSYAGQVNTEAFF	TGTGCCAGCAGTTACGCTGGACAGGTCAACACTGAAGCTTTCTTT
-	TRBV6-5	TRBJ1-2	-	CASSRGGLVGGYTF	TGTGCCAGCAGTCGCGGGGGGCTCGTTGGTGGCTACACCTTC
TRBD1	TRBV9	TRBJ2-3	-	CASKLGTGGLDTQYF	TGTGCCAGCAAATTGGGGACAGGGGGACTAGATACGCAGTATTTT
-	TRBV20-1	TRBJ1-2	-	CSASGGETAPQANYGYTF	TGCAGTGCTAGTGGGGGCGAGACAGCACCCCAAGCTAACTATGGCTACACCTTC
TRBD1	TRBV6-5	TRBJ1-5	-	CASSPEGTGLQPQHF	TGTGCCAGCAGTCCCGAGGGGACAGGGCTACAGCCCCAGCATTTT
-	TRBV29-1	TRBJ1-5	-	CSVRNRDQPQHF	TGCAGCGTCCGAAACAGGGATCAGCCCCAGCATTTT
-	TRBV3-1/TRBV3-2	TRBJ2-1	-	CASSLRPGLPYNEQFF	TGTGCCAGCAGCTTACGGCCAGGTCTACCCTACAATGAGCAGTTCTTC
-	TRBV6-2/TRBV6-3	TRBJ2-6	-	CASSRGLFSGANVLTF	TGTGCCAGCAGTCGAGGACTTTTCTCTGGGGCCAACGTCCTGACTTTC
TRBD1	TRBV3-1/TRBV3-2	TRBJ1-1	-	CASEPNRGRSANTEAFF	TGTGCCAGTGAACCCAACAGGGGGCGGTCTGCGAACACTGAAGCTTTCTTT
-	TRBV19	TRBJ1-1	-	CASSTQANTEAFF	TGTGCCAGTAGTACACAGGCGAACACTGAAGCTTTCTTT
TRBD1	TRBV18	TRBJ1-1	-	CASSPRPGQGGTEAFF	TGTGCCAGCTCACCCAGACCGGGACAGGGGGGGACTGAAGCTTTCTTT
TRBD1	TRBV7-9	TRBJ1-3	-	CASSPGTGEYTGNTIYF	TGTGCCAGCAGCCCGGGGACAGGGGAGTATACTGGAAACACCATATATTTT
-	TRBV9	TRBJ1-2	-	CASSGGPRGYTF	TGTGCCAGCAGCGGGGGCCCGAGGGGCTACACCTTC
TRBD2	TRBV5-8	TRBJ2-1	-	CASTGLAGPREQFF	TGTGCCAGCACAGGACTAGCGGGGCCCCGGGAGCAGTTCTTC
-	TRBV5-6	TRBJ1-6	-	CASSSWTVPYNSPLHF	TGTGCCAGCAGCTCGTGGACAGTACCCTATAATTCACCCCTCCACTTT
-	TRBV4-1	TRBJ1-5	-	CASSQDRGQPQHF	TGCGCCAGCAGCCAAGATCGCGGTCAGCCCCAGCATTTT
TRBD1	TRBV2	TRBJ1-2	-	CASGGGQGGVYGYTF	TGTGCCAGCGGTGGGGGACAGGGGGGCGTCTATGGCTACACCTTC
-	TRBV27	TRBJ2-2	-	CATTPQEGTGELFF	TGTGCCACCACGCCCCAGGAGGGCACCGGGGAGCTGTTTTTT
TRBD2	TRBV5-1	TRBJ2-7	-	CASSLGSGGTYEQYF	TGCGCCAGCAGCTTGGGTAGCGGGGGCACCTACGAGCAGTACTTC
TRBD1	TRBV6-2/TRBV6-3	TRBJ1-2	once	CASSYGFRGRDGYTF	TGTGCCAGCAGTTATGGCTTCAGGGGGCGGGATGGCTACACCTTC
-	TRBV18	TRBJ1-6	-	CASSPLGLRRSYNSPLHF	TGTGCCAGCTCACCTTTAGGTCTTCGGAGATCCTATAATTCACCCCTCCACTTT
-	TRBV19	TRBJ1-5	-	CASLEAWGGQPQHF	TGTGCCAGTCTTGAGGCGTGGGGCGGTCAGCCCCAGCATTTT
-	TRBV7-9	TRBJ2-3	-	CASSHGVGFTDTQYF	TGTGCCAGCAGCCACGGGGTAGGGTTTACAGATACGCAGTATTTT
-	TRBV10-2	TRBJ1-3	-	CASSSFRNTIYF	TGCGCCAGCAGCTCCTTCCGGAACACCATATATTTT
TRBD1	TRBV3-1/TRBV3-2	TRBJ2-4	-	CASSQGQGPNIQYF	TGTGCCAGCAGCCAAGGACAGGGTCCAAACATTCAGTACTTC
TRBD1	TRBV10-3	TRBJ2-5	-	CAISEEDRGGLETQYF	TGTGCCATCAGTGAGGAGGACAGGGGGGGTTTAGAGACCCAGTACTTC
-	TRBV27	TRBJ1-2	-	CASSLSVPVYGYTF	TGTGCCAGCAGTTTATCGGTCCCGGTCTATGGCTACACCTTC
TRBD1	TRBV28	TRBJ1-1	-	CASSWDSTMNTEAFF	TGTGCCAGCAGTTGGGACAGCACCATGAACACTGAAGCTTTCTTT
-	TRBV9	TRBJ2-7	-	CASSSGTSDEQYF	TGTGCCTCGTCATCCGGGACATCCGACGAGCAGTACTTC
-	TRBV11-3	TRBJ2-5	-	CASSLPRADRRYQETQYF	TGTGCCAGCAGCTTACCCCGAGCGGACAGAAGGTACCAAGAGACCCAGTACTTC
TRBD1	TRBV28	TRBJ2-5	-	CASKTRDRNFQETQYF	TGTGCCAGCAAGACTAGGGACAGGAATTTCCAAGAGACCCAGTACTTC
TRBD2	TRBV7-2	TRBJ2-1	-	CASSLANGGEYEQFF	TGTGCCAGCAGCTTAGCGAACGGGGGGGAGTATGAGCAGTTCTTC
-	TRBV24-1	TRBJ1-5	-	CATSGGSGLNQPQHF	TGTGCCACCAGTGGGGGCAGCGGGCTCAATCAGCCCCAGCATTTT
-	TRBV27	TRBJ1-5	-	CASSRAGADQPQHF	TGTGCCAGCAGTAGGGCAGGGGCCGATCAGCCCCAGCATTTT
TRBD1	TRBV29-1	TRBJ1-2	-	CSVEDRVGGYTF	TGCAGCGTTGAGGACAGGGTAGGCGGCTACACCTTC
TRBD2	TRBV3-1/TRBV3-2	TRBJ2-1	-	CASSRGLAVSYNEQFF	TGTGCCAGCAGCCGAGGACTAGCGGTTTCCTACAATGAGCAGTTCTTC
-	TRBV11-2	TRBJ1-2	-	CASSLWRDYGYTF	TGTGCCAGCAGCTTATGGAGGGACTATGGCTACACCTTC
TRBD1	TRBV6-1	TRBJ2-2	-	CASSETGGVNTGELFF	TGTGCCAGCAGTGAGACAGGGGGCGTCAACACCGGGGAGCTGTTTTTT
-	TRBV11-3	TRBJ2-4	few	CASSFRRQDKNIQYF	TGTGCCAGCAGCTTCCGACGACAAGACAAAAACATTCAGTACTTC
-	TRBV28	TRBJ2-4	-	CASRYITLPQRLAKNIQYF	TGTGCCAGCCGATACATTACACTTCCCCAAAGACTAGCCAAAAACATTCAGTACTTC
TRBD1	TRBV5-1	TRBJ2-1	-	CASSRRTGPNNEQFF	TGCGCCAGCAGCCGACGGACAGGGCCGAACAATGAGCAGTTCTTC
TRBD2	TRBV5-1	TRBJ2-5	-	CASSTGLAGTNQETQYF	TGCGCCAGCAGCACGGGACTAGCGGGGACTAATCAAGAGACCCAGTACTTC
-	TRBV27	TRBJ1-4	-	CASSPLPGKLFF	TGTGCCAGCAGCCCCCTACCAGGAAAACTGTTTTTT
TRBD1	TRBV18	TRBJ1-2	-	CASSPKPGQGLFNYGYTF	TGTGCCAGCTCCCCAAAACCGGGACAGGGATTGTTTAACTATGGCTACACCTTC
-	TRBV18	TRBJ1-5	-	CASSLQDRNQPQHF	TGTGCCAGCTCACTACAGGACAGAAATCAGCCCCAGCATTTT
-	TRBV7-2	TRBJ1-1	-	CASSPYARGGTEAFF	TGTGCCAGCAGCCCTTACGCCCGGGGGGGTACTGAAGCTTTCTTT
TRBD1	TRBV2	TRBJ1-6	-	CASKGTGNSPLHF	TGTGCCAGCAAAGGGACAGGGAATTCACCCCTCCACTTT
-	TRBV27	TRBJ1-4	-	CASSNYRKPGEKLFF	TGTGCCAGCAGTAACTACCGTAAACCAGGGGAAAAACTGTTTTTT
TRBD2	TRBV9	TRBJ2-5	-	CASSPGSGGQETQYF	TGTGCCAGCTCCCCGGGGAGCGGGGGCCAAGAGACCCAGTACTTC
-	TRBV4-1	TRBJ1-1	-	CASMGGRDQRGNTEAFF	TGCGCCAGCATGGGAGGCCGTGACCAACGGGGGAACACTGAAGCTTTCTTT
TRBD1	TRBV27	TRBJ2-2	-	CASRSPLGQGAFGELFF	TGTGCCAGCAGGTCCCCGCTGGGACAGGGGGCTTTCGGGGAGCTGTTTTTT
-	TRBV30	TRBJ2-7	-	CAGNRGSYEQYF	TGTGCCGGGAACCGGGGTTCCTACGAGCAGTACTTC
-	TRBV18	TRBJ1-6	-	CASSQDSNYNSPLHF	TGTGCCAGCTCACAGGACAGCAACTATAATTCACCCCTCCACTTT
TRBD1	TRBV5-8	TRBJ1-1	-	CASSPMGRTGYVPTEAFF	TGTGCCAGCAGCCCCATGGGGCGGACAGGGTATGTTCCGACTGAAGCTTTCTTT
-	TRBV5-1	TRBJ2-2	-	CASSPPGTGELFF	TGCGCCAGCAGCCCCCCCGGCACCGGGGAGCTGTTTTTT